Sequencing of this T cell receptor (beta chain) was carried out in a study of T and B cells in COVID-19 patients. The overall study: Peripheral blood came from COVID-19 patients with active infection or after recovery.

TRB rearrangements were amplified by multiplex PCR with BIOMED2 TRB-A/B primers. TCRdb itself ran the multiplex PCR reads through MiXCR, one entry per CDR3 protein. The sample consists of approximately 5,100 distinct CDR3 sequences, roughly a quarter of them appearing once. The CDR3 extends over 15 amino acids. Germline V gene lookup returns CDR1 LNHNV and CDR2 YYDKDF (reference sequence). Details on this clonotype: The antigen remains unidentified. The final CDR3 position lacks the conserved phenylalanine or tryptophan, pointing to a likely read error.

Study observations and caveats: CD4+, regulatory T cell, CD8+ and sorted SARS-CoV-2-responsive or tetramer+ T cells were not yet sequenced.

Each TRB amplification used roughly 230-550 ng of genomic DNA from blood. The clonotype was recovered from a human donor with active COVID-19. Input material: blood. The chain is built from TRBV15 and TRBJ2-7; TRBD2 agrees at 12 bases. CDR3 in amino acids: CATSRTSGSSHEQYL. The CDR3 nucleotides are TGTGCCACCAGCAGGACTAGCGGGAGCTCCCACGAGCAGTACCTC.